The source of this TCR beta chain is a study of T cell responses to AZD1222 COVID-19 vaccine. As for this clone: Its target is unknown.

Profiling relied on immunoSEQ multiplex PCR, and the TCRdb table lists in-frame clones only, not all of them. The sample gives roughly 190,000 clones, roughly 88% of which show up once; 0.99% is in the top ten. Study-wide findings and caveats: Nearly half of spike-specific TCRs reportedly target variant regions that are unmutated in the B.1.351 and B.1.1.7 variants. Every sample of the repertoires postdated the peak T cell response.

Per germline, CDR1 SQVTM and CDR2 ANQGSEA. The V segment lost 7 bases and the J segment 5 bases; nucleotides outside the gene matches: 4. The CDR3 spans 13 residues. Sequenced material: peripheral blood, taken on day 0 of AZD1222 vaccination. V gene TRBV29-1 combines with J gene TRBJ1-4; 10 bases align to TRBD1. The sequence was collected from an adult in good health. CDR3 region: CSAGQGGNEKLFF. The CDR3, as DNA: TGCAGCGCCGGACAGGGGGGCAATGAAAAACTGTTTTTT.